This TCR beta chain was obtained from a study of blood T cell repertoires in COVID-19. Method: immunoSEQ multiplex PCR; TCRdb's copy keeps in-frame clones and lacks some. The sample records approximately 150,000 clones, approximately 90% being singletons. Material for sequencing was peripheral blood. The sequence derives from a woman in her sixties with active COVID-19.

CDR3 coding DNA: TGTGCCAGCAGTTTATCGGACTTGTGGGGGGGCACTGAAGCTTTCTTT. Amino acids: CASSLSDLWGGTEAFF. The chain couples TRBV28 to TRBJ1-1, with D perhaps matching TRBD1 (5 bases). Germline lookup yields CDR1 MDHEN and CDR2 SYDVKM. V gave up 1 base and J gave up 4 bases, with 16 bases separating them. The CDR3 runs to 16 residues.